Listed below are T cell receptor beta chains from one sample, sequenced in a study of regulatory dendritic cells for organ transplantation. Antigens for these TCRs are unknown. Clones were read by immunoSEQ multiplex PCR, and TCRdb kept only the in-frame ones, dropping some. The repertoire holds about 21,000 clones, with approximately 85% as singletons. The sequencing sample was made of naive CD4+ T cells from blood cultured with dendritic cells. The receptors originated from a human donor in good health. CDR3s include the opening cysteine and the closing phenylalanine or tryptophan. D genes are given only for firm matches. Clone sizes are given selectively: once, few, many, or a class where the clone is expanded.

J gene: TRBJ1-1; V gene: TRBV7-9; clone size: .; D gene: .; CDR3 length: 16; CDR3 DNA: TGTGCCAGCAGCTTAGAGGGGGGCCTCATGAACACTGAAGCTTTCTTT; CDR3 protein: CASSLEGGLMNTEAFF
J gene: TRBJ2-1; V gene: TRBV6-5; clone size: .; D gene: TRBD1; CDR3 length: 12; CDR3 DNA: TGTGCCAGCAGTCGGACAGGGAATGAGCAGTTCTTC; CDR3 protein: CASSRTGNEQFF
J gene: TRBJ2-1; V gene: TRBV12-5; clone size: .; D gene: TRBD2; CDR3 length: 15; CDR3 DNA: TGTGCTAGTGGTTTGGTGCGGGGGGGTTACCATGAGCAGTTCTTC; CDR3 protein: CASGLVRGGYHEQFF
J gene: TRBJ1-2; V gene: TRBV5-1; clone size: few; D gene: .; CDR3 length: 14; CDR3 DNA: TGCGCCAGCAGCTTTGGGCCGAGCAAGGAAGGCTACACCTTC; CDR3 protein: CASSFGPSKEGYTF
J gene: TRBJ2-1; V gene: TRBV28; clone size: .; D gene: .; CDR3 length: 15; CDR3 DNA: TGTGCCAGCAGTCGCCCGGGCGTCGGTCTAAATGAGCAGTTCTTC; CDR3 protein: CASSRPGVGLNEQFF
J gene: TRBJ2-7; V gene: TRBV4-1; clone size: .; D gene: TRBD2; CDR3 length: 16; CDR3 DNA: TGCGCCAGCAGCCAAGATGGGTGGAGCGGGAGAAACGAGCAGTACTTC; CDR3 protein: CASSQDGWSGRNEQYF
J gene: TRBJ1-1; V gene: TRBV7-9; clone size: .; D gene: .; CDR3 length: 14; CDR3 DNA: TGTGCCAGCAGCAGTAGGGGATGGCCTACTGAAGCTTTCTTT; CDR3 protein: CASSSRGWPTEAFF
J gene: TRBJ2-7; V gene: TRBV5-1; clone size: .; D gene: TRBD1; CDR3 length: 15; CDR3 DNA: TGCGCCAGCAGCCCCCCGGGACAGGGGGCTAACGAGCAGTACTTC; CDR3 protein: CASSPPGQGANEQYF
J gene: TRBJ2-7; V gene: TRBV6-5; clone size: .; D gene: .; CDR3 length: 14; CDR3 DNA: TGTGCCAGCAGTTACATACTAGGAACCTACGAGCAGTACTTC; CDR3 protein: CASSYILGTYEQYF
J gene: TRBJ2-1; V gene: TRBV4-3; clone size: .; D gene: .; CDR3 length: 11; CDR3 DNA: TGCGCCAGCAGCCAAGAAGGGGTCAGGTTCTTC; CDR3 protein: CASSQEGVRFF
J gene: TRBJ2-7; V gene: TRBV2; clone size: .; D gene: .; CDR3 length: 11; CDR3 DNA: TGTGCCAGCATTTACTACAACGAGCAGTACTTC; CDR3 protein: CASIYYNEQYF
J gene: TRBJ2-5; V gene: TRBV27; clone size: .; D gene: TRBD1; CDR3 length: 15; CDR3 DNA: TGTGCCAGCAGTTTAAGAAGGGACAGAGAAGAGACCCAGTACTTC; CDR3 protein: CASSLRRDREETQYF
J gene: TRBJ1-5; V gene: TRBV5-8; clone size: .; D gene: .; CDR3 length: 16; CDR3 DNA: TGTGCCAGCAGCTTGGACTACCTTCAGGCGTCGGGGCCCCAGCATTTT; CDR3 protein: CASSLDYLQASGPQHF
J gene: TRBJ2-1; V gene: TRBV29-1; clone size: .; D gene: TRBD2; CDR3 length: 16; CDR3 DNA: TGCAGCGTTGAAGGGATTACTAGCGGGATAACGATTGAGCAGTTCTTC; CDR3 protein: CSVEGITSGITIEQFF
J gene: TRBJ1-3; V gene: TRBV9; clone size: .; D gene: .; CDR3 length: 14; CDR3 DNA: TGTGCCAGCAGCGTAGACCCCTCTGGAAACACCATATATTTT; CDR3 protein: CASSVDPSGNTIYF
J gene: TRBJ2-1; V gene: TRBV19; clone size: .; D gene: .; CDR3 length: 17; CDR3 DNA: TGTGCCAGTAGTATAGCCCCACTAGCCCGCTCCTACAATGAGCAGTTCTTC; CDR3 protein: CASSIAPLARSYNEQFF
J gene: TRBJ2-1; V gene: TRBV6-6; clone size: once; D gene: .; CDR3 length: 15; CDR3 DNA: TGTGCCAGCAGTCTGGACAGACGCTCCTACAATGAGCAGTTCTTC; CDR3 protein: CASSLDRRSYNEQFF
J gene: TRBJ1-5; V gene: TRBV11-2; clone size: .; D gene: .; CDR3 length: 16; CDR3 DNA: TGTGCCAGCAGCACGGACAGCCTCTATAGCAATCAGCCCCAGCATTTT; CDR3 protein: CASSTDSLYSNQPQHF
J gene: TRBJ1-3; V gene: TRBV7-9; clone size: .; D gene: .; CDR3 length: 14; CDR3 DNA: TGTGCCAGCAGCCGGGGACAAGGTGGAAACACCATATATTTT; CDR3 protein: CASSRGQGGNTIYF
J gene: TRBJ2-7; V gene: TRBV5-4; clone size: .; D gene: TRBD2; CDR3 length: 14; CDR3 DNA: TGTGCCAGCAGCTGGACTAGCGGGTCCTACGAGCAGTACTTC; CDR3 protein: CASSWTSGSYEQYF
J gene: TRBJ2-1; V gene: TRBV6-5; clone size: .; D gene: TRBD2; CDR3 length: 15; CDR3 DNA: TGTGCCAGCAGTTATGAAGCGGGGGGGCCGAGTGAGCAGTTCTTC; CDR3 protein: CASSYEAGGPSEQFF
J gene: TRBJ2-2; V gene: TRBV11-1; clone size: .; D gene: TRBD2; CDR3 length: 18; CDR3 DNA: TGTGCCAGCAGCCGAAGACTAGGCGGGGGGGCTGGCACCGGGGAGCTGTTTTTT; CDR3 protein: CASSRRLGGGAGTGELFF
J gene: TRBJ2-6; V gene: TRBV18; clone size: .; D gene: TRBD1; CDR3 length: 20; CDR3 DNA: TGTGCCAGCTCACGAACTAGGACAGGGGTACAAGTCTCTGGGGCCAACGTCCTGACTTTC; CDR3 protein: CASSRTRTGVQVSGANVLTF
J gene: TRBJ2-3; V gene: TRBV7-2; clone size: .; D gene: .; CDR3 length: 13; CDR3 DNA: TGTGCCAGCAGCCAACGGACTGGGGATACGCAGTATTTT; CDR3 protein: CASSQRTGDTQYF
J gene: TRBJ2-6; V gene: TRBV27; clone size: .; D gene: .; CDR3 length: 18; CDR3 DNA: TGTGCCAGCAGAGCTGTAGGCAGTGCTAGCTCTGGGGCCAACGTCCTGACTTTC; CDR3 protein: CASRAVGSASSGANVLTF
J gene: TRBJ2-7; V gene: TRBV4-1; clone size: .; D gene: .; CDR3 length: 16; CDR3 DNA: TGCGCCAGCAGCCAAGCATCCGGGCTAGCCAACTACGAGCAGTACTTC; CDR3 protein: CASSQASGLANYEQYF
J gene: TRBJ2-1; V gene: TRBV5-4; clone size: .; D gene: .; CDR3 length: 15; CDR3 DNA: TGTGCCAGCAGCTTTGGGGGGAGAGATTACAATGAGCAGTTCTTC; CDR3 protein: CASSFGGRDYNEQFF
J gene: TRBJ1-1; V gene: TRBV18; clone size: .; D gene: .; CDR3 length: 15; CDR3 DNA: TGTGCCAGCTCACCATTGAAGGGAGGGAACACTGAAGCTTTCTTT; CDR3 protein: CASSPLKGGNTEAFF
J gene: TRBJ1-1; V gene: TRBV7-2; clone size: .; D gene: TRBD1; CDR3 length: 15; CDR3 DNA: TGTGCCAGCAGCTTTACAGGGGGCTCTTTTACTGAAGCTTTCTTT; CDR3 protein: CASSFTGGSFTEAFF
J gene: TRBJ1-4; V gene: TRBV19; clone size: .; D gene: .; CDR3 length: 14; CDR3 DNA: TGTGCTTCGGCCGACTCAGGGTACGGTGAAAAACTGTTTTTT; CDR3 protein: CASADSGYGEKLFF
J gene: TRBJ2-7; V gene: TRBV5-4; clone size: .; D gene: TRBD2; CDR3 length: 15; CDR3 DNA: TGTGCCAGCAGCAGGAGACTAGCGAGGGCCTACGAGCAGTACTTC; CDR3 protein: CASSRRLARAYEQYF
J gene: TRBJ2-3; V gene: TRBV7-9; clone size: .; D gene: .; CDR3 length: 15; CDR3 DNA: TGTGCCATCCGCCCGAGACAGACTAGCACAGATACGCAGTATTTT; CDR3 protein: CAIRPRQTSTDTQYF
J gene: TRBJ2-3; V gene: TRBV7-2; clone size: .; D gene: .; CDR3 length: 12; CDR3 DNA: TGTGCCAGCGGAATCTTAACAGATACGCAGTATTTT; CDR3 protein: CASGILTDTQYF
J gene: TRBJ2-2; V gene: TRBV30; clone size: few; D gene: .; CDR3 length: 13; CDR3 DNA: TGTGCCTGGAGTGTACAGCCCACCGGGGAGCTGTTTTTT; CDR3 protein: CAWSVQPTGELFF
J gene: TRBJ1-1; V gene: TRBV29-1; clone size: few; D gene: .; CDR3 length: 12; CDR3 DNA: TGCAGCGTTGATTCCAGCGGGACATTAACTTTCTTT; CDR3 protein: CSVDSSGTLTFF